This TCR beta chain was documented in a study of technical replicates of blood from a handful of donors. Trimming removed 0 bases at V and 4 bases at J, with 16 bases between. Germline lookup yields CDR1 SGDLS and CDR2 YYNGEE. The CDR3 sequence is 16 residues long. Profiled with immunoSEQ multiplex PCR; TCRdb holds only in-frame clones, not every one. The table lists over 50,000 clones, around 87% of them singletons. The chain links TRBV9 to TRBJ1-1; D perhaps matches TRBD1 (6 bases). The sample consisted of PBMCs. This TCR came from a human donor in good health. Some clones in this sample may be carry-over from other donors' samples. CDR3 residues: CASSVGPGGGATEAFF. DNA for the CDR3: TGTGCCAGCAGCGTAGGACCAGGCGGGGGGGCCACTGAAGCTTTCTTT.